The 24 T cell receptor beta chains below were found in one sample sequenced in a study of shared clonotypes between healthy human individuals (dated by TCRdb to 2019 to 2021). Libraries were built with the immunoSEQ multiplex PCR assay. TCRdb holds this immuneACCESS table with in-frame rearrangements only. Some clones are missing; in checked studies, unresolved V genes explain under half, and the rest has no known cause. This sample holds under 850,000 clones; roughly 72% were observed only once. Clones ranked in the top ten supply approximately 1.7% of the sample. What was sequenced was memory CD4+ T cells sorted from blood. The cell subset or site label, as the study defines it: CD45RA-negative fraction. All receptors derive from a woman in her twenties or thirties in good health.

V is TRBV14 and J is TRBJ2-5, with D uncertain. The CDR3 covers 16 residues. Germline assignment: CDR1 SGHDN and CDR2 FVKESK. Trimming took 1 base from V and 2 from J, leaving 14 bases between them. The CDR3 loop is CASSQGVRANQETQYF. In nucleotides, the CDR3 is TGTGCCAGCAGCCAAGGCGTCAGAGCAAATCAAGAGACCCAGTACTTC.

This clone was seen once. The V call is TRBV6-5, the J call TRBJ2-2; a weak D match, TRBD2 (6 bases). V gave up 7 bases and J gave up 2 bases, with 11 bases separating them. The CDR3 is 14 residues long. Germline CDR1 reads MNHEY; CDR2 reads SVGAGI. CDR3 amino acids: CASTRSGNTGELFF. The DNA for the CDR3 is TGTGCCAGCACTCGTAGCGGTAACACCGGGGAGCTGTTTTTT.

The chain joins TRBV6-4 to TRBJ2-3, with D tentatively TRBD2 (5 bases). Germline values: CDR1 MRHNA, CDR2 SNTAGT. V lost 6 bases and J lost 0, with 7 bases in between. The CDR3 is made up of 13 amino acids. This chain's CDR3 is CASRRESTDTQYF. CDR3 sequence (DNA): TGTGCCAGCAGACGGGAAAGCACAGATACGCAGTATTTT.

The genes are TRBV7-2 and TRBJ2-5; 8 bases are shared with TRBD2. V shed 1 base, J shed 4 bases, and the junction held 5 bases outside the gene matches. Germline V gives CDR1 SGHTA, CDR2 FQGNSA. The CDR3 totals 15 residues. This CDR3 reads CASSLVSGGRETQYF. CDR3 in DNA: TGTGCCAGCAGCTTAGTATCGGGGGGGAGAGAGACCCAGTACTTC.

The chain uses TRBV5-1 and TRBJ1-2, with TRBD1 matching 8 bases. CDR1 and CDR2 (germline): SGHRS, YFSETQ. There are 14 residues in the CDR3. Trimming cost V 4 bases and J 5 bases; bases outside gene matches: 7. The CDR3 is CASSPFDRGYGYTF. DNA for the CDR3: TGCGCCAGCAGCCCCTTTGACAGGGGATATGGCTACACCTTC.

V and J are TRBV7-9 and TRBJ1-4, with D uncertain. Trimming took 2 bases from V and 3 from J, leaving 10 bases between them. Germline-derived CDR1 and CDR2 are SEHNR and FQNEAQ (reference sequence). The CDR3 has 15 amino acids. The CDR3 spells CASSLMGEPNEKLFF. DNA of the CDR3: TGTGCCAGCAGCTTAATGGGTGAACCTAATGAAAAACTGTTTTTT.

CDR3 residues: CSGRLGMNTEAFF. CDR3 in DNA: TGCAGCGGGAGGTTAGGGATGAACACTGAAGCTTTCTTT. V is TRBV29-1 and J is TRBJ1-1; D not resolved. Trimming removed 7 bases at V and 0 bases at J, with 12 bases between. In germline, CDR1 is SQVTM, CDR2 ANQGSEA. This CDR3 spans 13 amino acids.

CDR3 amino acids: CATSSHKRASGRDEQFF. The CDR3 DNA is TGTGCCACCAGCAGTCATAAGAGGGCTAGCGGGAGGGATGAGCAGTTCTTC. The V and J genes are TRBV15 and TRBJ2-1; 12 bases map to TRBD2. The germline CDR1 and CDR2 sequences are LNHNV and YYDKDF (reference sequence). The CDR3 loop spans 17 amino acids. Trimming cost V 3 bases and J 8 bases; bases outside gene matches: 11.

The chain uses TRBV5-4 and TRBJ2-5; TRBD1 aligns across 7 bases. V lost 4 bases and J lost 1; bases outside the gene matches: 4. This CDR3 spans 14 amino acids. Germline V gene sequence: CDR1 SGHNT, CDR2 YYREEE (reference sequence). The CDR3 reads CASSAGGSQETQYF. The CDR3 DNA reads TGTGCCAGCAGCGCAGGGGGTTCCCAAGAGACCCAGTACTTC.

This clone has a handful of counts. The chain links TRBV18 to TRBJ1-5; D not certain. The CDR3 has 13 residues. Trimming pared 2 bases from V and 6 bases from J, leaving 8 bases between. From germline, CDR1 is KGHSH and CDR2 LQKENI. This CDR3 reads CASSPSAGQPQHF. Here the CDR3 DNA reads TGTGCCAGCTCACCATCGGCAGGTCAGCCCCAGCATTTT.

The chain is built from TRBV20-1 and TRBJ1-2; D not certain. The CDR3 consists of 11 residues. V lost 6 bases and J 5 bases, leaving 10 bases between the germline ends. Germline CDR1 is DFQATT and CDR2 is SNEGSKA (reference sequence). CDR3 in amino acids: CSALARYGYTF. The CDR3, as DNA: TGCAGTGCCCTAGCCAGGTATGGCTACACCTTC.

The rearrangement joins TRBV18 to TRBJ1-2, with 8 bases identical to TRBD1. The CDR3 extends over 18 amino acids. J gave up 7 bases and V 0 bases, and 16 bases lay outside the gene matches. Germline lookup yields CDR1 KGHSH and CDR2 LQKENI. CDR3 in amino acids: CASSPPALSGTGKFGYTF. In nucleotides, the CDR3 is TGTGCCAGCTCACCACCGGCCCTTTCCGGGACAGGCAAGTTTGGCTACACCTTC.

The V call is TRBV5-4, the J call TRBJ1-3; D remains ambiguous. Deletions cut 0 bases from V and 4 bases from J, with 5 bases between. Per the germline V gene, CDR1 is SGHNT and CDR2 is YYREEE (reference sequence). The CDR3 contains 13 residues. CDR3 amino acids: CASSLVGGNTIYF. The CDR3 DNA is TGTGCCAGCAGCTTGGTCGGGGGAAACACCATATATTTT.

The chain carries TRBV29-1 and TRBJ1-1; a possible D gene is TRBD1 (5 bases). V dropped 1 base and J dropped 3 bases, with 15 bases sitting between them. Germline assignment: CDR1 SQVTM and CDR2 ANQGSEA. The CDR3 consists of 15 residues. CDR3 sequence: CSVEGGGGVHTEAFF. CDR3 bases: TGCAGCGTTGAAGGGGGGGGAGGCGTCCACACTGAAGCTTTCTTT.

The V call is TRBV7-6, the J call TRBJ2-5; D possibly corresponds to TRBD1 (5 bases). Germline V gene data show CDR1 as SGHVS and CDR2 as FNYEAQ. This CDR3 has 18 amino acids. The V gene lost 3 bases and the J gene lost 5 bases, with 25 bases spanning the gap. For the CDR3, the DNA is TGTGCCAGCAGCTTCAGCCTCCGAACCAGGGTGACTTGGGAGACCCAGTACTTC. It translates to CASSFSLRTRVTWETQYF.

The rearrangement uses TRBV2 and TRBJ2-7; D is ambiguous. This CDR3 has 13 residues. The V gene lost 6 bases and the J gene lost 2 bases, with 11 bases spanning the gap. Germline lookup yields CDR1 SNHLY and CDR2 FYNNEI. CDR3 loop: CASSQTPAYEQYF. The CDR3 region has the DNA TGTGCCAGCAGCCAGACACCTGCCTACGAGCAGTACTTC.

This clone was observed a handful of times. The same CDR3 arises from other DNA sequences in this sample as well. The chain couples TRBV28 to TRBJ2-3, with TRBD2 as a possible D gene (5 bases). The germline V gene has CDR1 MDHEN and CDR2 SYDVKM. Trimming removed 8 bases at V and 0 bases at J, with 9 bases between. The CDR3 runs to 13 residues. The CDR3 sequence: CASLGDSTDTQYF. CDR3 in DNA: TGTGCCAGCCTCGGGGATAGCACAGATACGCAGTATTTT.

This chain uses TRBV5-4 with TRBJ2-5; TRBD1 aligns across 9 bases. Germline values: CDR1 SGHNT, CDR2 YYREEE (reference sequence). The CDR3 runs to 14 residues. Trimming removed 4 bases from V and 5 bases from J; junction bases left unmatched: 6. Here the CDR3 DNA reads TGTGCCAGCAGCCGGGACAGGGTATGGGAGACCCAGTACTTC. This translates into CASSRDRVWETQYF.

The chain employs TRBV7-8 and TRBJ2-7, with D possibly being TRBD2 (6 bases). Between the trimmed V and J ends, which lost 5 bases and 3 bases, there was a span of 14 bases. This CDR3 comprises 14 residues. Germline V CDR1 and CDR2: SGHVS, FQNEAQ. CDR3 sequence reads: CASSQGTGYYEQYF. The DNA for the CDR3 is TGTGCCAGCAGCCAAGGGACTGGGTACTACGAGCAGTACTTC.

The rearrangement links TRBV27 to TRBJ2-3; D is uncertain. Germline CDR1 and CDR2: MNHEY and SMNVEV (reference sequence). Trimming removed 2 bases from V and 7 bases from J, with 13 bases in between. The length of the CDR3 is 14 residues. DNA for the CDR3: TGTGCCAGCAGTTTACGCTCTAGTGGAAATACGCAGTATTTT. Translated, it gives CASSLRSSGNTQYF.

The chain joins TRBV7-9 to TRBJ2-7, with a possible D match to TRBD1 (5 bases). Germline loops: CDR1 SEHNR, CDR2 FQNEAQ (reference sequence). Deletions cut 1 base from V and 4 bases from J, with 11 bases between. This CDR3 is built from 14 residues. The CDR3 loop reads CASSLVQGLYEQYF. CDR3 bases: TGTGCCAGCAGCTTAGTCCAGGGATTATACGAGCAGTACTTC.

This clone was seen repeatedly, ten times or more. The chain uses TRBV2 and TRBJ1-2; 7 bases line up with TRBD1. With 7 bases clipped from V and 6 bases from J, the junction kept 11 bases outside the gene matches. The CDR3 consists of 14 residues. Germline-derived CDR1 and CDR2 are SNHLY and FYNNEI. CDR3 sequence: CASILNQGGDGYTF. In DNA form, the CDR3 reads TGTGCCAGCATCCTAAACCAGGGGGGGGATGGCTACACCTTC.

V usage is TRBV9 and J usage is TRBJ1-2, with TRBD1 identical over 7 bases. Looked up from germline, CDR1 is SGDLS and CDR2 is YYNGEE. The CDR3 has 14 amino acids. The junction had 5 bases not matched to a gene; V was cut back by 4 bases and J by 2 bases. CDR3 bases: TGTGCCAGCAGCCAGCTGACAGGGAACTATGGCTACACCTTC. It translates to CASSQLTGNYGYTF.

The V call is TRBV5-8, the J call TRBJ2-7, with 7 positions matching TRBD1. The V and J ends lost 3 bases and 3 bases, in that order; junction bases with no gene match: 6. Germline lookup yields CDR1 SGHTS and CDR2 YDEGEE. This CDR3 contains 14 residues. The DNA for the CDR3 is TGTGCCAGCAGCTCGAGACAGGGACGCTACGAGCAGTACTTC. It yields the protein CASSSRQGRYEQYF.